This TCR beta chain was profiled in a study of blood T cell repertoires in COVID-19. In the source study's methods: Reference gene primer amplification gave nucleated cell count estimates. This table comes from immunoSEQ multiplex PCR, and its TCRdb copy is limited to in-frame clones, with some not included. That table gives V, J and clone size, and the DNA gave D and trimming. Of some 490,000 clones detected, around 85% appear once; the ten largest clones hold around 8%. Trimming took off 0 bases at V and 10 bases at J, with 14 bases between the two ends. Germline V gives CDR1 SGHNT, CDR2 YYREEE (reference sequence). The CDR3 has 14 residues. Ages ranged from 18 to 89 years, with residence in about 24 US areas. Clinical history as reported by participants underpinned cohort assignment. Recovered status in Cohort 3 required two negative PCRs, clearance, or symptom resolution.

The chain recombines TRBV5-4 with TRBJ2-1, with D perhaps TRBD1 (5 bases). The sequenced material came from PBMCs or T cells enriched from blood (not recorded which). The TCR was taken from a woman aged 55-75 years who had recovered from COVID-19. CDR3 in amino acids: CASSLARQGVEQFF. DNA for the CDR3: TGTGCCAGCAGCTTGGCTCGGCAGGGCGTCGAGCAGTTCTTC.